A single T cell receptor beta chain is shown here with its context. Its specificity is unknown. The CDR3 has 15 amino acids. The trim removed 1 base at V and 4 bases at J, leaving 6 bases unmatched. Germline V lookup: CDR1 LGHNA, CDR2 YSLEER. These data belong to a study of PD-1 blockade in mismatch repair-deficient tumors. Across the whole study: Patients had roughly twelve mismatch repair-deficient cancer types, all previously treated and progressing.

Study-level points and caveats: After pembrolizumab, tumor-resident clones rose rapidly, then generally contracted before radiologic responses.

PCR or immunohistochemistry showed mismatch repair deficiency in every enrolled patient. Assay used: immunoSEQ multiplex PCR; TCRdb lists only in-frame clones, some missing. The profile covers some 70,000 clones, with around 80% appearing a single time and 5% to 6.5% taken by the ten largest. Material: peripheral blood, obtained 2 weeks after starting pembrolizumab. The origin of this receptor is an adult with mismatch repair-deficient cancer. The rearrangement uses TRBV4-3 and TRBJ2-7, with 8 bases fitting TRBD2. In DNA form, the CDR3 reads TGCGCCAGCAGCCAAGTTGGCGGGAGGCCTTACGAGCAGTACTTC. It encodes CASSQVGGRPYEQYF.